This T cell receptor (beta chain) was sequenced during a study of PD-1 blockade in mismatch repair-deficient tumors. V shed 4 bases, J shed 8 bases, and the junction held 5 bases outside the gene matches. CDR1 GTSNPN and CDR2 SVGIG come from the germline V gene (reference sequence). CDR3 length: 12 amino acids. Findings and limits, study-wide: Tumor-resident clones, often undetectable pretreatment in blood, expanded then contracted after pembrolizumab.

Measured with immunoSEQ multiplex PCR; TCRdb has only the in-frame clones, and not every one. The sample shows tens of thousands of clones, roughly 80% of them seen only once. Notes on this clone: Its antigen is unidentified.

Mismatch repair deficiency was confirmed in all patients, by PCR or immunohistochemistry. TCR sequencing covered a few patients who responded to pembrolizumab. The genes are TRBV30 and TRBJ1-2; 9 nucleotides align to TRBD1. The specimen comprised peripheral blood, sampled 4 weeks after starting pembrolizumab. The TCR sequence derives from an adult with mismatch repair-deficient cancer. CDR3 sequence (DNA): TGTGCCTGGATCCGGGGACAGGGCGGCTACACCTTC. This translates into CAWIRGQGGYTF.